This T cell receptor (beta chain) was sequenced for a study of siplizumab effects on memory and regulatory T cells. This CDR3 region has 16 residues. The V and J ends lost 6 bases and 0 bases respectively, with 15 bases between them. Per the germline V gene, CDR1 is SEHNR and CDR2 is FQNEAQ (reference sequence). In regard to this clone: What it recognizes is unknown.

Study-wide points: Roughly 75-96% of proliferating CD4+ or CD8+ clones lacked a naive or memory phenotype that could be assigned. Memory T cells appeared less diverse than naive cells, which seemed to contribute substantially to alloresponse.

Repertoires were generated with immunoSEQ multiplex PCR, while TCRdb's copy carries only in-frame clones and drops some. This sample has tens of thousands of clones; around 98% occur once, and the top ten carry approximately 1%. The chain carries TRBV7-9 and TRBJ2-1, with a possible D match to TRBD2 (6 bases). The material sequenced was naive CD8+ T cells sorted from blood. The sequence was obtained from a human donor in good health. The chain's CDR3 is CASRKLADGSYNEQFF. The CDR3 coding sequence is TGTGCCAGCAGGAAACTAGCAGATGGCTCCTACAATGAGCAGTTCTTC.